These T cell receptor beta chains were read from a single sample in a study of vaccination and CD4 T cells after COVID-19. Using its own MiXCR run on the PCR reads, TCRdb lists one record per CDR3 protein. The table has approximately 9,000 distinct CDR3 sequences, approximately 66% seen once. Antigens for these TCRs are unknown. The sequencing sample was made of CD4+ T cells from blood, cultured in vitro. The receptors stem from a human donor who had recovered from COVID-19. Both conserved end residues are part of each CDR3. Each record gives: clone size, D gene, J gene, V gene, CDR3 protein, CDR3 DNA. A D gene is named only where the DNA matches it firmly. Size is omitted from some rows. Given values are once, few, many or a class for expanded clones.

abundance: NA; d_gene: NA; j_gene: TRBJ2-7; v_gene: TRBV2; CDR3aa: CASSEWAPGDSSYEQYF; CDR3nt: TGTGCCAGCAGTGAATGGGCCCCCGGGGATAGCTCCTACGAGCAGTACTTC
abundance: NA; d_gene: NA; j_gene: TRBJ1-6; v_gene: TRBV3-1; CDR3aa: CASSQVESSVGGSPLHF; CDR3nt: TGTGCCAGCAGCCAAGTAGAATCGTCGGTCGGTGGTTCACCCCTCCACTTT
abundance: NA; d_gene: NA; j_gene: TRBJ1-2; v_gene: TRBV24-1; CDR3aa: CATSDLTDNYGYTF; CDR3nt: TGTGCCACCAGTGATTTGACAGATAACTATGGCTACACCTTC
abundance: NA; d_gene: TRBD1; j_gene: TRBJ1-1; v_gene: TRBV7-9; CDR3aa: CASSSPRDRVLETEAFF; CDR3nt: TGTGCCAGCAGCTCACCCCGGGACAGGGTCTTGGAGACTGAAGCTTTCTTT
abundance: NA; d_gene: NA; j_gene: TRBJ1-5; v_gene: TRBV7-8; CDR3aa: CASIKDRLSIGNQPQHF; CDR3nt: TGTGCCAGCATCAAGGACAGACTTAGCATTGGCAATCAGCCCCAGCATTTT
abundance: few; d_gene: NA; j_gene: TRBJ1-1; v_gene: TRBV12-3/TRBV12-4; CDR3aa: CASSRFRNTEAFF; CDR3nt: TGTGCCAGCTCTCGCTTTAGGAACACTGAAGCTTTCTTT
abundance: NA; d_gene: NA; j_gene: TRBJ2-3; v_gene: TRBV5-1; CDR3aa: CASSLAESTDTQYF; CDR3nt: TGCGCCAGCAGCTTGGCTGAGAGCACAGATACGCAGTATTTT
abundance: NA; d_gene: NA; j_gene: TRBJ1-5; v_gene: TRBV7-9; CDR3aa: CASSLQYSNQPQHF; CDR3nt: TGTGCCAGCAGCTTGCAGTATAGCAATCAGCCCCAGCATTTT
abundance: NA; d_gene: NA; j_gene: TRBJ2-2; v_gene: TRBV2; CDR3aa: CASSPSASTGELFF; CDR3nt: TGTGCCAGCAGTCCTTCGGCCAGCACCGGGGAGCTGTTTTTT
abundance: NA; d_gene: NA; j_gene: TRBJ1-3; v_gene: TRBV28; CDR3aa: CASSLGRDSGNTIYF; CDR3nt: TGTGCCAGCAGTTTGGGGCGCGACTCTGGAAACACCATATATTTT
abundance: NA; d_gene: NA; j_gene: TRBJ1-2; v_gene: TRBV20-1; CDR3aa: CSARVGEFGYTF; CDR3nt: TGCAGTGCTAGAGTCGGGGAGTTTGGCTACACCTTC
abundance: NA; d_gene: NA; j_gene: TRBJ2-7; v_gene: TRBV14; CDR3aa: CASSQDRLGQPYEQYF; CDR3nt: TGTGCCAGCAGCCAAGATCGGCTAGGACAGCCCTACGAGCAGTACTTC
abundance: NA; d_gene: TRBD1; j_gene: TRBJ2-7; v_gene: TRBV30; CDR3aa: CAWTRDRGIGNEQYF; CDR3nt: TGTGCCTGGACCCGGGACAGGGGGATCGGGAACGAGCAGTACTTC
abundance: few; d_gene: NA; j_gene: TRBJ1-1; v_gene: TRBV6-1; CDR3aa: CASFRVQNTEAFF; CDR3nt: TGTGCCAGCTTCAGGGTCCAGAACACTGAAGCTTTCTTT
abundance: NA; d_gene: TRBD2; j_gene: TRBJ2-1; v_gene: TRBV6-2/TRBV6-3; CDR3aa: CASSYSGSGGHEQFF; CDR3nt: TGTGCCAGCTCCTATTCCGGCAGCGGGGGGCATGAGCAGTTCTTC
abundance: NA; d_gene: NA; j_gene: TRBJ2-5; v_gene: TRBV19; CDR3aa: CASKGRDWETQYF; CDR3nt: TGTGCCAGTAAGGGCCGGGATTGGGAGACCCAGTACTTC